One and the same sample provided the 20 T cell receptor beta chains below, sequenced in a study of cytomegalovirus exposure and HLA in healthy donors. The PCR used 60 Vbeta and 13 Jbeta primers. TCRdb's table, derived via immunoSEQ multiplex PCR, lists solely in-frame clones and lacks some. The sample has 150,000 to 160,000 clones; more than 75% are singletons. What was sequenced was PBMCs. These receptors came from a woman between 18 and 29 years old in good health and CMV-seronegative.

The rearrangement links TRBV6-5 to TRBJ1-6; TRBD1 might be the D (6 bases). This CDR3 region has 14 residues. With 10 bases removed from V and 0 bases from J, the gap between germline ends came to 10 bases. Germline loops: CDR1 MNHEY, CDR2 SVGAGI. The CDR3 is CATQDSSYNSPLHF. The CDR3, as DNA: TGTGCCACCCAGGACAGCTCCTATAATTCACCCCTCCACTTT.

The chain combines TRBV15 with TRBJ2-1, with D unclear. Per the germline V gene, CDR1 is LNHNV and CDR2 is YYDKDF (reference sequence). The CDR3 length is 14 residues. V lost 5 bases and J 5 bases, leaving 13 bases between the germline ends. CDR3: CATSSRLTDNEQFF. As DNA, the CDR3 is TGTGCCACCAGCTCCAGATTGACTGACAATGAGCAGTTCTTC.

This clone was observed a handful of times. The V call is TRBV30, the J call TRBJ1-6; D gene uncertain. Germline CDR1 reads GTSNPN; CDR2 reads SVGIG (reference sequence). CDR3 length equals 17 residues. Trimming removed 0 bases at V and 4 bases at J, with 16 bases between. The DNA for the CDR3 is TGTGCCTGGAGTGTAGCGGACCGATGGCTTTATAATTCACCCCTCCACTTT. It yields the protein CAWSVADRWLYNSPLHF.

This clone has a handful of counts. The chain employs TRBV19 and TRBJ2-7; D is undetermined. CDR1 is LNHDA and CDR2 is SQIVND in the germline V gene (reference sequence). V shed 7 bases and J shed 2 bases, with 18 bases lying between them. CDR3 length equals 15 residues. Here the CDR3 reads CASKEAGHPTYEQYF. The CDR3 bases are TGTGCCAGTAAAGAAGCTGGGCACCCTACCTACGAGCAGTACTTC.

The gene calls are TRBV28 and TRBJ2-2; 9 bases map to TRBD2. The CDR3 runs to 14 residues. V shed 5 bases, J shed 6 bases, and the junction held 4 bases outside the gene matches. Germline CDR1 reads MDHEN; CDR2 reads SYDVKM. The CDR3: CASSASGKAGELFF. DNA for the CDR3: TGTGCCAGCAGTGCTAGCGGGAAGGCCGGGGAGCTGTTTTTT.

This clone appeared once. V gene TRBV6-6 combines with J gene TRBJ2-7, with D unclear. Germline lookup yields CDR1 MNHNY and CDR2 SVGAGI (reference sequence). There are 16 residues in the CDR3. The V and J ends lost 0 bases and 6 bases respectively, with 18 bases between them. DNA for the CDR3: TGTGCCAGCAGTTACTCGACGGCGACTCGTCCCAGCGAGCAGTACTTC. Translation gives CASSYSTATRPSEQYF.

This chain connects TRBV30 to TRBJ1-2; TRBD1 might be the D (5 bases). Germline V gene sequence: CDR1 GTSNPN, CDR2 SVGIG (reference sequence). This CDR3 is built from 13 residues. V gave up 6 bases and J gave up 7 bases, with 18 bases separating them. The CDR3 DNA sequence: TGTGCCTGCTACAGGTTGCAGGGCCCTGGCTACACCTTC. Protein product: CACYRLQGPGYTF. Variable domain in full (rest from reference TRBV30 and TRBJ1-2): SQTIHQWPATLVQPVGSPLSLECTVEGTSNPNLYWYRQAAGRGLQLLFYSVGIGQISSEVPQNLSASRPQDRQFILSSKKLLLSDSGFYLCACYRLQGPGYTFGSGTRLTVV.

The CDR3 reads CAFGREQGVNSPLHF. The CDR3 nucleotides read TGTGCCTTCGGACGGGAACAGGGCGTAAATTCACCCCTCCACTTT. The chain has TRBV30 and TRBJ1-6, with a tentative D call TRBD1 (6 bases). Trimming took off 7 bases at V and 7 bases at J, with 20 bases between the two ends. The CDR3 is made up of 15 amino acids. Per the germline V gene, CDR1 is GTSNPN and CDR2 is SVGIG (reference sequence).

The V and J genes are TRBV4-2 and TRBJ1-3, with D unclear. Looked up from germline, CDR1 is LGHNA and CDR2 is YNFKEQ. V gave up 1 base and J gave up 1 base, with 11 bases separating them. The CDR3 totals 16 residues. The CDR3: CASSQVTAGSGNTIYF. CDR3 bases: TGTGCCAGCAGCCAAGTAACAGCGGGATCTGGAAACACCATATATTTT.

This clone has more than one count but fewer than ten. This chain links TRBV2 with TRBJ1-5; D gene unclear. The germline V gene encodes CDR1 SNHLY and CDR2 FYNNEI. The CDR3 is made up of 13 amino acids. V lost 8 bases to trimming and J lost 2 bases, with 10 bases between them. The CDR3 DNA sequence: TGTGCCAGCTACAGAGATGGCAATCAGCCCCAGCATTTT. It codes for CASYRDGNQPQHF.

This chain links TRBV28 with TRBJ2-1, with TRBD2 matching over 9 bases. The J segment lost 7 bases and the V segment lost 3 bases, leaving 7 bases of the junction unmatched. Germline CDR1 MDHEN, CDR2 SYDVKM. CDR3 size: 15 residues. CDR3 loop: CASSLAGGPLNEQFF. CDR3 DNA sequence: TGTGCCAGCAGTTTGGCGGGGGGGCCCTTGAATGAGCAGTTCTTC.

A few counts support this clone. In nucleotides, the CDR3 is TGTGCCAGTACCCGGCAGCTAGCGGGCCCCACAGATACGCAGTATTTT. It encodes CASTRQLAGPTDTQYF. This rearrangement joins TRBV19 to TRBJ2-3; 8 nucleotides agree with TRBD2. CDR1 is LNHDA and CDR2 is SQIVND in the germline V gene (reference sequence). Losses at the gene ends were 7 bases for V and 2 bases for J; bases not matched to a gene: 11. This CDR3 comprises 16 residues. The full variable domain, in which reference TRBV19 and TRBJ2-3 provide the parts outside the CDR3, is DGGITQSPKYLFRKEGQNVTLSCEQNLNHDAMYWYRQDPGQGLRLIYYSQIVNDFQKGDIAEGYSVSREKKESFPLTVTSAQKNPTAFYLCASTRQLAGPTDTQYFGPGTRLTVL.

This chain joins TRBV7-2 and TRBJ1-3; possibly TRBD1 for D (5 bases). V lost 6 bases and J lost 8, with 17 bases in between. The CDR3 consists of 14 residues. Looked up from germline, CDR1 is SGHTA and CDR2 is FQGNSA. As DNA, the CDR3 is TGTGCCAGCAGTTTCCCGGGGAGGGGAGACACCATATATTTT. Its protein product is CASSFPGRGDTIYF.

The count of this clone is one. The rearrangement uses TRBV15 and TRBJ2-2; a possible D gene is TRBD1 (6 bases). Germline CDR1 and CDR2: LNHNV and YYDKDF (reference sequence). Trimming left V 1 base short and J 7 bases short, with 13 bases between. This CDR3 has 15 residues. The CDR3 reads CATSRAGTGNGELFF. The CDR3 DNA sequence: TGTGCCACCAGCAGAGCCGGAACAGGGAACGGGGAGCTGTTTTTT.

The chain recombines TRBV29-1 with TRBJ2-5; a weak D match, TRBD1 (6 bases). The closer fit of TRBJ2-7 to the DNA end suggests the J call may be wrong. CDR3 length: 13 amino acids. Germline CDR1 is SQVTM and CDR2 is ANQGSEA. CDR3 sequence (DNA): TGCAGCGTTGCCCGGGACACCTCCTACGAGCAGTACTTC. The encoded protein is CSVARDTSYEQYF.

CDR3 region: CASSDRGGEAFF. As DNA, the CDR3 is TGTGCCAGCAGTGACAGGGGAGGGGAAGCTTTCTTT. The chain is built from TRBV6-4 and TRBJ1-1, with TRBD1 as a possible D gene (5 bases). Germline-derived CDR1 and CDR2 are MRHNA and SNTAGT. The CDR3 covers 12 residues. Trimming took 2 bases from V and 8 from J, leaving 9 bases between them.

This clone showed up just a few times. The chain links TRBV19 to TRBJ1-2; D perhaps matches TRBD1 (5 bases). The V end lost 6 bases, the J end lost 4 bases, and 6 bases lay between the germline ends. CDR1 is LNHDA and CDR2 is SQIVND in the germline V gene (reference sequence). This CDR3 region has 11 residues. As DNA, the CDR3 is TGTGCCAGTAGGGGGCTCTATGGCTACACCTTC. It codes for CASRGLYGYTF.

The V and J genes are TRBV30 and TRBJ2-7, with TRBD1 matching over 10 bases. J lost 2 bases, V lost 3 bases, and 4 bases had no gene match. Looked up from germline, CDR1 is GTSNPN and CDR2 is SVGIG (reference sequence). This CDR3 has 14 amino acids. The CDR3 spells CAWRGGTGAYEQYF. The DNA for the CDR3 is TGTGCCTGGAGGGGGGGGACAGGGGCCTACGAGCAGTACTTC.

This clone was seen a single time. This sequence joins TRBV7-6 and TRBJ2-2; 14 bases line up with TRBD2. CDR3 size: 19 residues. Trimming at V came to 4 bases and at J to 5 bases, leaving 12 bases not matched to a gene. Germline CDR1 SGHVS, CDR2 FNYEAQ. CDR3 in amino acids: CASSSRPGLAGGRTGELFF. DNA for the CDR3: TGTGCCAGCAGCTCCCGCCCCGGACTAGCGGGAGGAAGGACCGGGGAGCTGTTTTTT.

The CDR3 here is CASSLLSGGITEAFF. CDR3 coding DNA: TGTGCCAGCAGCTTATTATCAGGGGGGATCACTGAAGCTTTCTTT. This rearrangement joins TRBV7-2 to TRBJ1-1; TRBD1 matches 7 bases. The CDR3 has 15 residues. The ends lost 2 bases at V and 4 bases at J; junction bases unmatched: 7. CDR1 and CDR2 from the germline V gene are SGHTA and FQGNSA.